A single sample gave rise to the 13 T cell receptor beta chains below, sequenced in a study of T cells after yellow fever vaccination. TCRdb re-called the 5' RACE reads through MiXCR, storing one row per CDR3 protein. Among about 63,000 distinct CDR3 sequences, approximately 7.4% were seen once, and the ten largest hold just over 35%. The source was CD8+ T cells sorted from PBMCs, collected 15 days after the yellow fever booster vaccination. Receptors were obtained from a man in his thirties or forties who received the YFV17D yellow fever vaccine.

Many counts were recorded for this clonotype. CDR3 loop: CASSSGGGTGNEQFF. As DNA, the CDR3 is TGTGCCAGCAGTTCAGGGGGCGGCACAGGGAATGAGCAGTTCTTC. This sequence joins TRBV11-2 and TRBJ2-1, with TRBD1 identical over 8 bases. The CDR3 contains 15 residues. Trimming took 6 bases from V and 7 from J; bases not matched to a gene: 11. CDR1 is SGHAT and CDR2 is FQNNGV in the germline V gene.

This clonotype was seen at least ten times. The chain joins TRBV6-5 to TRBJ1-2; D is perhaps TRBD1 (6 bases). V lost 0 bases to trimming and J lost 2 bases, with 10 bases between them. The CDR3 consists of 15 residues. Germline CDR1 reads MNHEY; CDR2 reads SVGAGI. The CDR3 region is CASSYSEGGNYGYTF. CDR3 nucleotide sequence: TGTGCCAGCAGTTACTCTGAGGGGGGGAACTATGGCTACACCTTC.

This clonotype was recorded many times. The chain joins TRBV14 to TRBJ2-7; 9 positions agree with TRBD2. With 6 bases clipped from V and 3 bases from J, the junction kept 3 bases outside the gene matches. The germline gives CDR1 SGHDN, CDR2 FVKESK. The CDR3 length is 13 residues. The CDR3: CASSRLADYEQYF. As DNA, the CDR3 is TGTGCCAGCAGTAGACTAGCGGACTACGAGCAGTACTTC.

This clonotype was detected many times. The chain is built from TRBV14 and TRBJ2-1, with D tentatively TRBD2 (6 bases). V gave up 0 bases and J gave up 1 base, with 13 bases separating them. The CDR3 covers 17 residues. Germline V gene data show CDR1 as SGHDN and CDR2 as FVKESK. CDR3 sequence reads: CASSQDVGGTSYNEQFF. As DNA, the CDR3 is TGTGCCAGCAGCCAAGATGTGGGGGGAACATCCTACAATGAGCAGTTCTTC.

This clonotype was seen a handful of times. The chain carries TRBV19 and TRBJ2-1; 10 bases are shared with TRBD2. The V segment lost 2 bases and the J segment 3 bases; nucleotides outside the gene matches: 1. Germline V gene sequence: CDR1 LNHDA, CDR2 SQIVND (reference sequence). CDR3 length: 15 residues. CDR3 nucleotides: TGTGCCAGTAGTATAACTAGCGGGATCTACAATGAGCAGTTCTTC. Amino acids: CASSITSGIYNEQFF.

This clonotype has a count of ten or more. CDR3 residues: CASSDGLGGEQYF. Written as DNA, the CDR3 is TGTGCCAGCAGCGATGGACTCGGTGGGGAGCAGTACTTC. This sequence joins TRBV5-5 and TRBJ2-7; the D gene is possibly TRBD2 (5 bases). CDR1 and CDR2 from the germline V gene are SGHKS and YYEKEE (reference sequence). V shed 4 bases and J shed 7 bases, with 15 bases lying between them. This CDR3 region has 13 residues.

This clonotype occurred many times. The J gene is TRBJ2-7, the V gene TRBV12-3 or TRBV12-4; 10 bases agree with TRBD2. There are 18 residues in the CDR3. V shed 3 bases, J shed 0 bases, and the junction held 11 bases outside the gene matches. The CDR3: CASSFAVAGGPGSYEQYF. CDR3 in DNA: TGTGCCAGCAGTTTTGCGGTAGCGGGAGGCCCGGGCTCCTACGAGCAGTACTTC.

This clonotype is medium-sized. The chain combines TRBV28 with TRBJ2-7; 7 bases fit TRBD1. The CDR3 is 13 residues long. CDR1 and CDR2 from the germline V gene are MDHEN and SYDVKM. V was clipped by 7 bases and J by 2 bases; unmatched bases: 5. The CDR3 bases are TGTGCCAGCAAAAGGACAGGAACCTACGAGCAGTACTTC. Its protein is CASKRTGTYEQYF.

Notes on this clonotype: A clone one base away is much larger, so this may be a read error. The V and J genes are TRBV4-3 and TRBJ2-5; no reliable D call. Germline CDR1 and CDR2: LGHNA and YSLEER. The CDR3 is 16 amino acids. Trimming shortened V by 4 bases and J by 1 base, and 16 bases separated the two germline ends. CDR3 protein: CASSLRFPGPQETQYF. CDR3 in DNA: TGCGCCAGCAGCCTTAGATTCCCGGGCCCCCAAGAGACCCAGTACTTC.

This clonotype has at least ten counts. The rearrangement joins TRBV3-1 to TRBJ2-1, with 15 bases aligning to TRBD2. The length of the CDR3 is 16 residues. Losses at the gene ends were 5 bases for V and 7 bases for J; bases not matched to a gene: 6. Germline-derived CDR1 and CDR2 are LGHDT and YNNKEL (reference sequence). The CDR3 region has the DNA TGTGCCAGCAGCTCACGGACTAGCGGGAGGGGAAATGAGCAGTTCTTC. As protein: CASSSRTSGRGNEQFF.

This clonotype has a count of ten or more. The genes are TRBV7-9 and TRBJ1-5; possible D gene TRBD1, 5 bases. The CDR3 is made up of 15 amino acids. Per the germline V gene, CDR1 is SEHNR and CDR2 is FQNEAQ (reference sequence). V shed 5 bases and J shed 7 bases, with 18 bases lying between them. CDR3 sequence reads: CASSPALGEWQPQHF. The CDR3 nucleotides are TGTGCCAGCAGCCCAGCTTTGGGGGAATGGCAGCCCCAGCATTTT.

There are many counts of this clonotype. The V and J genes are TRBV7-9 and TRBJ2-1; 12 bases fit TRBD2. Germline V CDR1 and CDR2: SEHNR, FQNEAQ (reference sequence). The CDR3 totals 16 residues. Losses at the gene ends were 0 bases for V and 6 bases for J; bases not matched to a gene: 3. The CDR3 nucleotides read TGTGCCAGCAGCTTAGCCTGGACTAGCGGGACCAATGAGCAGTTCTTC. Translation: CASSLAWTSGTNEQFF.

The V and J genes are TRBV4-2 and TRBJ2-7; D is possibly TRBD2 (6 bases). The germline gives CDR1 LGHNA, CDR2 YNFKEQ. This CDR3 region has 15 residues. V lost 0 bases, J lost 5 bases, and 14 bases lay in between. The CDR3 DNA reads TGTGCCAGCAGCCAAGAGGAACTAGCCGCCAACGAGCAGTACTTC. Residues: CASSQEELAANEQYF.